These 20 T cell receptor beta chains were all obtained from the same sample, sequenced in a study of control samples from healthy donors and cancer patients. The method was immunoSEQ multiplex PCR; TCRdb's version includes in-frame clones alone and lacks a portion of them. Among about 100,000 clones listed, just under 85% were seen once. The material sequenced was blood. The receptors originated from a young man in good health.

The chain has TRBV28 and TRBJ2-7, with D possibly being TRBD2 (6 bases). With 7 bases removed from V and 2 bases from J, the gap between germline ends came to 12 bases. The CDR3 is 13 residues long. The V gene's germline CDR1 is MDHEN and CDR2 SYDVKM. In nucleotides, the CDR3 is TGTGCCAGCAATCCTAGCGCAACCTACGAGCAGTACTTC. As protein: CASNPSATYEQYF.

There are a few counts of this clone. The CDR3 loop reads CASSLDRVGTDTQYF. The CDR3 DNA reads as TGTGCCAGCAGCCTCGACAGAGTGGGCACAGATACGCAGTATTTT. This sequence joins TRBV5-6 and TRBJ2-3; D perhaps matches TRBD1 (5 bases). The V gene's germline CDR1 is SGHDT and CDR2 YYEEEE. Trimming stripped 4 bases from V and 1 base from J, with 13 bases between. This CDR3 region has 15 residues. Full variable domain (rest looked up from reference TRBV5-6 and TRBJ2-3): DAGVTQSPTHLIKTRGQQVTLRCSPKSGHDTVSWYQQALGQGPQFIFQYYEEEERQRGNFPDRFSGHQFPNYSSELNVNALLLGDSALYLCASSLDRVGTDTQYFGPGTRLTVL.

The chain links TRBV9 to TRBJ2-5; TRBD2 matches at 7 bases. The V gene's germline CDR1 is SGDLS and CDR2 YYNGEE. The CDR3 length is 13 residues. Trimming cost V 4 bases and J 5 bases; bases outside gene matches: 5. DNA for the CDR3: TGTGCCAGCAGCCCCGGACTAGAGGAGACCCAGTACTTC. Translation gives CASSPGLEETQYF.

The V call is TRBV7-3, the J call TRBJ1-1, with unresolved D. This CDR3 contains 13 residues. V was pared by 5 bases and J by 4 bases, with 11 bases between. Germline V gives CDR1 SGHTA, CDR2 FQGTGA. The CDR3 loop is CASSLRWGTEAFF. The DNA of the CDR3 is TGTGCCAGCAGCCTAAGGTGGGGCACTGAAGCTTTCTTT.

This rearrangement joins TRBV12-3 or TRBV12-4 to TRBJ1-1; D is ambiguous. V gave up 6 bases and J gave up 4 bases, with 6 bases separating them. CDR3 length equals 11 residues. As DNA, the CDR3 is TGTGCCAGCAGGGTTTCCACTGAAGCTTTCTTT. It encodes CASRVSTEAFF.

The gene calls are TRBV6-5 and TRBJ2-2; D may be TRBD1 (6 bases). The V and J ends lost 7 bases and 5 bases respectively, with 14 bases between them. This CDR3 spans 14 amino acids. Germline V gives CDR1 MNHEY, CDR2 SVGAGI. The CDR3 is CASTLQGWTGELFF. The CDR3, as DNA: TGTGCCAGCACTTTACAGGGTTGGACCGGGGAGCTGTTTTTT.

To note about this clone: Other DNA sequences in this specimen translate into the identical CDR3. This rearrangement joins TRBV5-1 to TRBJ2-3; 10 positions agree with TRBD2. This CDR3 has 15 residues. Germline assignment: CDR1 SGHRS and CDR2 YFSETQ. The V segment lost 0 bases and the J segment 8 bases; nucleotides outside the gene matches: 6. The CDR3 DNA reads TGCGCCAGCAGCTTGGATTTAGCGGGGGGTCCTACGCAGTATTTT. Translation gives CASSLDLAGGPTQYF.

The gene calls are TRBV6-6 and TRBJ1-1, with D hard to call. Germline V gives CDR1 MNHNY, CDR2 SVGAGI (reference sequence). The CDR3 totals 13 residues. The V end lost 5 bases, the J end lost 1 base, and 8 bases lay between the germline ends. CDR3 nucleotide sequence: TGTGCCAGCAGTCCAAACAAGAACACTGAAGCTTTCTTT. This codes for CASSPNKNTEAFF.

CDR3 sequence reads: CAIGGQSEKLFF. Written as DNA, the CDR3 is TGTGCCATCGGAGGACAGTCTGAAAAACTGTTTTTT. This chain links TRBV10-3 with TRBJ1-4, with TRBD1 as a possible D gene (6 bases). This CDR3 spans 12 amino acids. Germline CDR1 and CDR2: ENHRY and SYGVKD. The V gene lost 8 bases and the J gene lost 7 bases, with 11 bases spanning the gap.

The chain carries TRBV2 and TRBJ1-2; 8 positions match TRBD1. CDR1 and CDR2 (germline): SNHLY, FYNNEI. J gave up 6 bases and V 7 bases, and 22 bases lay outside the gene matches. The CDR3 has 18 amino acids. This CDR3 reads CASTKTETGVFYVHGYTF. The CDR3 DNA reads TGTGCCAGCACCAAAACTGAGACAGGGGTCTTTTACGTCCATGGCTACACCTTC.

The gene calls are TRBV18 and TRBJ2-2, with 7 bases fitting TRBD1. The CDR3 sequence is 16 residues long. V gave up 1 base and J gave up 3 bases; unmatched junction bases: 5. Germline lookup yields CDR1 KGHSH and CDR2 LQKENI. CDR3 region: CASSPQGARDTGELFF. The DNA of the CDR3 is TGTGCCAGCTCACCACAGGGGGCGAGGGACACCGGGGAGCTGTTTTTT.

This clone was counted a few times. V gene TRBV10-3 combines with J gene TRBJ1-5; possibly TRBD1 for D (6 bases). The germline V gene has CDR1 ENHRY and CDR2 SYGVKD. The length of the CDR3 is 15 residues. The ends were cut back, 6 bases at V and 3 bases at J, with 15 bases in the middle. CDR3: CAISSETGPNQPQHF. The CDR3, as DNA: TGTGCCATCAGCTCAGAGACAGGTCCCAATCAGCCCCAGCATTTT.

The J gene is TRBJ1-5, the V gene TRBV15, with 7 positions matching TRBD1. Unmatched junction bases numbered 10, after V lost 4 bases and J lost 4 bases. Germline V gene data show CDR1 as LNHNV and CDR2 as YYDKDF (reference sequence). The CDR3 sequence is 16 residues long. The CDR3 here is CATSTRLTGSNQPQHF. The CDR3 DNA reads as TGTGCCACCAGCACCCGCCTGACAGGGTCAAATCAGCCCCAGCATTTT.

In nucleotides, the CDR3 is TGTGCCAGCAGTACGGTTATGGATGAAAAACTGTTTTTT. Its protein product is CASSTVMDEKLFF. The chain couples TRBV6-5 to TRBJ1-4, with unresolved D. V was pared by 5 bases and J by 6 bases, with 10 bases between. The CDR3 has 13 residues. Germline-derived CDR1 and CDR2 are MNHEY and SVGAGI.

This chain links TRBV4-2 with TRBJ1-6; tentatively, D is TRBD1 (5 bases). The CDR3 runs to 16 residues. The germline CDR1 and CDR2 sequences are LGHNA and YNFKEQ. Trimming took 1 base from V and 14 from J, leaving 21 bases between them. The CDR3 DNA sequence: TGTGCCAGCAGCCAAGTTGTCCGAGGGCCGGGGGGGTCCCTCCACTTT. It is translated as CASSQVVRGPGGSLHF.

The CDR3 nucleotides read TGCAGCGTGTCGTTACAGCCCTACGAGCAGTACTTC. Translated: CSVSLQPYEQYF. The chain links TRBV29-1 to TRBJ2-7; D gene unclear. This CDR3 comprises 12 residues. V lost 6 bases to trimming and J lost 2 bases, with 11 bases between them. The germline CDR1 and CDR2 sequences are SQVTM and ANQGSEA.

The table lists this clone with a few counts. This chain uses TRBV11-2 with TRBJ2-7; D ambiguous. Germline V gene sequence: CDR1 SGHAT, CDR2 FQNNGV. V dropped 6 bases and J dropped 0 bases, with 18 bases sitting between them. The CDR3 is 16 amino acids. The CDR3 sequence: CASRPIRGKSSYEQYF. The DNA of the CDR3 is TGTGCCAGCAGACCTATTAGAGGAAAAAGCTCCTACGAGCAGTACTTC.

Sample share makes this clone medium-sized. The chain joins TRBV7-9 to TRBJ2-7; D not certain. Trimming took 3 bases from V and 7 from J, leaving 16 bases between them. The CDR3 totals 14 residues. Per the germline V gene, CDR1 is SEHNR and CDR2 is FQNEAQ (reference sequence). In nucleotides, the CDR3 is TGTGCCAGCAGCTTGGCGGACGGACCCACGGAGCAGTACTTC. Its translation is CASSLADGPTEQYF.

This chain connects TRBV28 to TRBJ2-1; D ambiguous. This CDR3 region has 11 residues. Germline V CDR1 and CDR2: MDHEN, SYDVKM. Trimming shortened V by 8 bases and J by 6 bases, and 8 bases separated the two germline ends. The CDR3 loop reads CASSPSNEQFF. DNA of the CDR3: TGTGCCAGCTCCCCCTCCAATGAGCAGTTCTTC.

Many counts were recorded for this clone. V is TRBV19 and J is TRBJ1-5; D not resolved. Deletions cut 4 bases from V and 0 bases from J, with 16 bases between. The V gene's germline CDR1 is LNHDA and CDR2 SQIVND (reference sequence). The CDR3 sequence is 17 residues long. The CDR3 nucleotides read TGTGCCAGTAGTACCCAACCTGGACGGAATAGCAATCAGCCCCAGCATTTT. Encoded protein: CASSTQPGRNSNQPQHF.